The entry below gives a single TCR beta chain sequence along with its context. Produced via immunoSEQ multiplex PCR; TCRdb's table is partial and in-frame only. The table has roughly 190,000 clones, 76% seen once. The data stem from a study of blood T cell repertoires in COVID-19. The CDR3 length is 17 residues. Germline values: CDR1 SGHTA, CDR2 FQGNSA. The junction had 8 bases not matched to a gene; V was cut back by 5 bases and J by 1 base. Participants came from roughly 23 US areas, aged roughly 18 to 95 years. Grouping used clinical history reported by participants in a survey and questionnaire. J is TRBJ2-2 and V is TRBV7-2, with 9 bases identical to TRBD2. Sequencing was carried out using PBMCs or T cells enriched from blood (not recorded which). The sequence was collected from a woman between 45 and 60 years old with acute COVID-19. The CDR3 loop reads CASSLPVAGVNTGELFF. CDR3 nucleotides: TGTGCCAGCAGCCTACCCGTAGCGGGGGTGAACACCGGGGAGCTGTTTTTT.